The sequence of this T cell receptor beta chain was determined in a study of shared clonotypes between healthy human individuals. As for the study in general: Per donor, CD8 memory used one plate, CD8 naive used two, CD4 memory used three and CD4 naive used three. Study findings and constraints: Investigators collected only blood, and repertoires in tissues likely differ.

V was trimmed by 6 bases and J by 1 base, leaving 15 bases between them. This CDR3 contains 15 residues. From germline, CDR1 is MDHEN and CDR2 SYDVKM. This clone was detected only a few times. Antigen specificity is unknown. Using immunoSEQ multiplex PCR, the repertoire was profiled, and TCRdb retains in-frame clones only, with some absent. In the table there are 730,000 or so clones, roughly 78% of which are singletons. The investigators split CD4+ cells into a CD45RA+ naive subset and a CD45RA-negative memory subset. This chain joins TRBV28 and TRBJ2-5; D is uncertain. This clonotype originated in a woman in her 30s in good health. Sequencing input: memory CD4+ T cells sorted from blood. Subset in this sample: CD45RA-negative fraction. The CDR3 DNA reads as TGTGCCAGCAGCCCCCATGGAGCGAGCCAAGAGACCCAGTACTTC. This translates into CASSPHGASQETQYF.